The subject of this entry is one T cell receptor beta chain. Per germline, CDR1 MDHEN and CDR2 SYDVKM. V dropped 7 bases and J dropped 10 bases, with 21 bases sitting between them. This CDR3 spans 14 amino acids. TCRdb reprocessed the RT-PCR reads with MiXCR, giving one entry per CDR3 protein. The sample has about 700,000 distinct CDR3 sequences; 13% to 15% are singletons. V is TRBV28 and J is TRBJ2-3; D may be TRBD1 or TRBD2 (5 bases each). This receptor was identified in a female donor in good health, serving as a healthy control. Input material: memory CD4+ T cells from blood. CDR3 bases: TGTGCCAGCACCCCCTTGGGGGTCTGGGGAGCGCAGTATTTT. Translated, it gives CASTPLGVWGAQYF.